This T cell receptor (beta chain) was sequenced for a study of T cells expressing NK-cell markers. Overall study: CD3+CD56+NKG2C+, CD3+CD56+NKG2C- and CD3+CD56-NKG2C+ T cells, once sorted, supplied the TCR beta repertoires.

Study results and limitations: Clarity on HCMV specificity was lacking for the expanded NKG2C+ T cell clones. Of the CD8+ T cell pool in about six donors, roughly 1.0-7.5% was accounted for by dominant NKG2C+ clonotypes.

Note on this clonotype: The antigen remains undetermined.

This CDR3 is built from 18 residues. CDR1 is KGHDR, CDR2 SFDVKD, per germline. UMI-tagged 5'RACE template switching yielded the TCR beta cDNA. One entry per CDR3 protein, without DNA, is what TCRdb gives after re-calling the 5' RACE reads. This table holds roughly 390,000 distinct CDR3 sequences. The TCR comes from a woman aged 45-59 years in good health. The chain combines TRBV24-1 with TRBJ2-7; without DNA, the TCRdb call of TRBD1 cannot be checked. Sequencing input: blood T cells: a sorted CD56 or NKG2C T cell subset, CD4+ or CD8+ T cells, or bulk PBMC T cells (not recorded which). CDR3 loop: CATSDKGQGLLGFNEQYF.